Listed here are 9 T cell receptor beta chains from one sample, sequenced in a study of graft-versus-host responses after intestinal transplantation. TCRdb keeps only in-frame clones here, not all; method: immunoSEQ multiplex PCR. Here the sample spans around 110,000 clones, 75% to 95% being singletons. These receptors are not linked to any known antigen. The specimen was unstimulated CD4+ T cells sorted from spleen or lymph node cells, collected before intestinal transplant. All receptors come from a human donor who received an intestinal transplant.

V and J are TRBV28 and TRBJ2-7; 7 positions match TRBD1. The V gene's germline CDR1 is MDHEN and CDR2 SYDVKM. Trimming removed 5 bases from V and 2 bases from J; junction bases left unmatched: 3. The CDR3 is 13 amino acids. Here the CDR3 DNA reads TGTGCCAGCAGTGACAGGGTGCCCTACGAGCAGTACTTC. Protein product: CASSDRVPYEQYF. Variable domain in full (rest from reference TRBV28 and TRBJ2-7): DVKVTQSSRYLVKRTGEKVFLECVQDMDHENMFWYRQDPGLGLRLIYFSYDVKMKEKGDIPEGYSVSREKKERFSLILESASTNQTSMYLCASSDRVPYEQYFGPGTRLTVT.

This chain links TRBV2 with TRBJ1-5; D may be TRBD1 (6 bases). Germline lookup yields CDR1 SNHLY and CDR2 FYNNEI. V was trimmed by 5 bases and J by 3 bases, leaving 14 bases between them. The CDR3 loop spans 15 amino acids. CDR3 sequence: CASSRRDTFNQPQHF. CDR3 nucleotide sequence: TGTGCCAGCAGTCGACGGGACACCTTCAATCAGCCCCAGCATTTT.

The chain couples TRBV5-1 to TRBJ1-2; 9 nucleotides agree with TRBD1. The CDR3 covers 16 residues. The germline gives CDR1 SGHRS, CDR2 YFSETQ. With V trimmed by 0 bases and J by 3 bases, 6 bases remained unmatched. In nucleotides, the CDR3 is TGCGCCAGCAGCTTGGAGGCGGGACAGGGAGACTATGGCTACACCTTC. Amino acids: CASSLEAGQGDYGYTF. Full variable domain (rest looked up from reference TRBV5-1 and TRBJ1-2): KAGVTQTPRYLIKTRGQQVTLSCSPISGHRSVSWYQQTPGQGLQFLFEYFSETQRNKGNFPGRFSGRQFSNSRSEMNVSTLELGDSALYLCASSLEAGQGDYGYTFGSGTRLTVV.

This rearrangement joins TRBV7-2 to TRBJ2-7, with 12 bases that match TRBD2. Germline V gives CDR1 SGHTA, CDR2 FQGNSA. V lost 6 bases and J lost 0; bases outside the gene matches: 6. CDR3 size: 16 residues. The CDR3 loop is CASRLAGGPNSYEQYF. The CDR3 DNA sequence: TGTGCCAGCAGACTAGCGGGGGGCCCTAACTCCTACGAGCAGTACTTC.

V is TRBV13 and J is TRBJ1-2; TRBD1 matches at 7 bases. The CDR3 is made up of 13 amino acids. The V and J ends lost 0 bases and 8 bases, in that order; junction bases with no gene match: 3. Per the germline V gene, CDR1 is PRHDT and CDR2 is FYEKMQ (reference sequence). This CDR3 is CASSLGQGMGYTF. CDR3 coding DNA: TGTGCCAGCAGCTTAGGACAGGGGATGGGCTACACCTTC. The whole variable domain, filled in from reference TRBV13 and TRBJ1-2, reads AAGVIQSPRHLIKEKRETATLKCYPIPRHDTVYWYQQGPGQDPQFLISFYEKMQSDKGSIPDRFSAQQFSDYHSELNMSSLELGDSALYFCASSLGQGMGYTFGSGTRLTVV.

CDR3 DNA: TGTGCCAGCAGTACCGGGGCCCGGACTAGCGGGAGCTATGAGCAGTTCTTC. Translation gives CASSTGARTSGSYEQFF. The chain is built from TRBV28 and TRBJ2-1, with 13 bases that match TRBD2. With V trimmed by 5 bases and J by 8 bases, 12 bases remained unmatched. The germline V gene encodes CDR1 MDHEN and CDR2 SYDVKM. The CDR3 runs to 17 residues.

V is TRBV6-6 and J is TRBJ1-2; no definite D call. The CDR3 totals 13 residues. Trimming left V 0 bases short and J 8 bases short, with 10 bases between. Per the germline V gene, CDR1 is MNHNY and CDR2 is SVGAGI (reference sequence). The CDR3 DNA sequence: TGTGCCAGCAGTTACTCGACATCTTCCGGCTACACCTTC. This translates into CASSYSTSSGYTF.

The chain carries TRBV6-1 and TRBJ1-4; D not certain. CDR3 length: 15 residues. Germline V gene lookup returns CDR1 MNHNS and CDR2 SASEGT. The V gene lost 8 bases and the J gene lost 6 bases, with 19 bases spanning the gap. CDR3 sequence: CASAALSARDEKLFF. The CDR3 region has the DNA TGTGCCAGCGCCGCCCTCAGCGCAAGAGATGAAAAACTGTTTTTT.

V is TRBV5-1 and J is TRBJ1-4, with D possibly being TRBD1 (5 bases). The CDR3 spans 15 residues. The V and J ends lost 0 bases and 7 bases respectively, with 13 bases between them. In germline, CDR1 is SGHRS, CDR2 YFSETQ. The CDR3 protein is CASSLDPGNREKLFF. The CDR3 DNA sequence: TGCGCCAGCAGCTTGGACCCAGGGAATCGTGAAAAACTGTTTTTT. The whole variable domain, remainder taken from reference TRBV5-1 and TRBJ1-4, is KAGVTQTPRYLIKTRGQQVTLSCSPISGHRSVSWYQQTPGQGLQFLFEYFSETQRNKGNFPGRFSGRQFSNSRSEMNVSTLELGDSALYLCASSLDPGNREKLFFGSGTQLSVL.